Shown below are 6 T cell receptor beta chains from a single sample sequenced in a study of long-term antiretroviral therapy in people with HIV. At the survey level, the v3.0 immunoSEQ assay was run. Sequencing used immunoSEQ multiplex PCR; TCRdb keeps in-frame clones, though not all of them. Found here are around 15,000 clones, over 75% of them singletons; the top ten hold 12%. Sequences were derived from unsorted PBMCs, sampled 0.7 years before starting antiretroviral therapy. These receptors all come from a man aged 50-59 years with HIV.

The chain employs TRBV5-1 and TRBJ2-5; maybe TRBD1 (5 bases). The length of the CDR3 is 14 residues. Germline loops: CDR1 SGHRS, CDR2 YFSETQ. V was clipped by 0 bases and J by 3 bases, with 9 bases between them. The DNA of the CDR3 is TGCGCCAGCAGCTTGGGACAGCATGAAGAGACCCAGTACTTC. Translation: CASSLGQHEETQYF.

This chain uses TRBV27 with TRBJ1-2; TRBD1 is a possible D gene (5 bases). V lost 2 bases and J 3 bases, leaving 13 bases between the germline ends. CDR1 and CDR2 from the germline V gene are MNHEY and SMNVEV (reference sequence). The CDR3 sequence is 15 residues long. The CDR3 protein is CASSLIGARYYGYTF. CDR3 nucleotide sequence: TGTGCCAGCAGTTTAATCGGGGCTCGCTACTATGGCTACACCTTC.

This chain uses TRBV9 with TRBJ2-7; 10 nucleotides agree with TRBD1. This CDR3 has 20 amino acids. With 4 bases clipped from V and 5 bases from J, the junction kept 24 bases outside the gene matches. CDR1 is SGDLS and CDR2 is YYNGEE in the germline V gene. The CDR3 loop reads CASSPRSPSSGQGSAHEQYF. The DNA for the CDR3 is TGTGCCAGCAGCCCACGGAGCCCAAGCTCGGGACAGGGGTCTGCCCACGAGCAGTACTTC.

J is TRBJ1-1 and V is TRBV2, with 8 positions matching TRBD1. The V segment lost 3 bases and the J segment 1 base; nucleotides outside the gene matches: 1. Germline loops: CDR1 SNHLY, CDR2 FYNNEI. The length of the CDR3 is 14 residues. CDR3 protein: CASSEDRANTEAFF. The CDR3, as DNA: TGTGCCAGCAGTGAGGACAGGGCGAACACTGAAGCTTTCTTT.

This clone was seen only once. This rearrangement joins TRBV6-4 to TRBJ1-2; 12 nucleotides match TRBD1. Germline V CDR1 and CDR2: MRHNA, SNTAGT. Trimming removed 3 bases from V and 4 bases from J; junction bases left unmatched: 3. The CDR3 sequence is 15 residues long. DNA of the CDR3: TGTGCCAGCAGTGAGGGGACAGGGGGCAGCTATGGCTACACCTTC. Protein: CASSEGTGGSYGYTF.

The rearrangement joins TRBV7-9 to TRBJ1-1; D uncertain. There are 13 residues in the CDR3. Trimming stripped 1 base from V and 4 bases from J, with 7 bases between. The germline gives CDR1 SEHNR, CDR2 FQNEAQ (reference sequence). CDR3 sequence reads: CASSLGIGTEAFF. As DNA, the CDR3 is TGTGCCAGCAGCTTAGGTATCGGCACTGAAGCTTTCTTT.